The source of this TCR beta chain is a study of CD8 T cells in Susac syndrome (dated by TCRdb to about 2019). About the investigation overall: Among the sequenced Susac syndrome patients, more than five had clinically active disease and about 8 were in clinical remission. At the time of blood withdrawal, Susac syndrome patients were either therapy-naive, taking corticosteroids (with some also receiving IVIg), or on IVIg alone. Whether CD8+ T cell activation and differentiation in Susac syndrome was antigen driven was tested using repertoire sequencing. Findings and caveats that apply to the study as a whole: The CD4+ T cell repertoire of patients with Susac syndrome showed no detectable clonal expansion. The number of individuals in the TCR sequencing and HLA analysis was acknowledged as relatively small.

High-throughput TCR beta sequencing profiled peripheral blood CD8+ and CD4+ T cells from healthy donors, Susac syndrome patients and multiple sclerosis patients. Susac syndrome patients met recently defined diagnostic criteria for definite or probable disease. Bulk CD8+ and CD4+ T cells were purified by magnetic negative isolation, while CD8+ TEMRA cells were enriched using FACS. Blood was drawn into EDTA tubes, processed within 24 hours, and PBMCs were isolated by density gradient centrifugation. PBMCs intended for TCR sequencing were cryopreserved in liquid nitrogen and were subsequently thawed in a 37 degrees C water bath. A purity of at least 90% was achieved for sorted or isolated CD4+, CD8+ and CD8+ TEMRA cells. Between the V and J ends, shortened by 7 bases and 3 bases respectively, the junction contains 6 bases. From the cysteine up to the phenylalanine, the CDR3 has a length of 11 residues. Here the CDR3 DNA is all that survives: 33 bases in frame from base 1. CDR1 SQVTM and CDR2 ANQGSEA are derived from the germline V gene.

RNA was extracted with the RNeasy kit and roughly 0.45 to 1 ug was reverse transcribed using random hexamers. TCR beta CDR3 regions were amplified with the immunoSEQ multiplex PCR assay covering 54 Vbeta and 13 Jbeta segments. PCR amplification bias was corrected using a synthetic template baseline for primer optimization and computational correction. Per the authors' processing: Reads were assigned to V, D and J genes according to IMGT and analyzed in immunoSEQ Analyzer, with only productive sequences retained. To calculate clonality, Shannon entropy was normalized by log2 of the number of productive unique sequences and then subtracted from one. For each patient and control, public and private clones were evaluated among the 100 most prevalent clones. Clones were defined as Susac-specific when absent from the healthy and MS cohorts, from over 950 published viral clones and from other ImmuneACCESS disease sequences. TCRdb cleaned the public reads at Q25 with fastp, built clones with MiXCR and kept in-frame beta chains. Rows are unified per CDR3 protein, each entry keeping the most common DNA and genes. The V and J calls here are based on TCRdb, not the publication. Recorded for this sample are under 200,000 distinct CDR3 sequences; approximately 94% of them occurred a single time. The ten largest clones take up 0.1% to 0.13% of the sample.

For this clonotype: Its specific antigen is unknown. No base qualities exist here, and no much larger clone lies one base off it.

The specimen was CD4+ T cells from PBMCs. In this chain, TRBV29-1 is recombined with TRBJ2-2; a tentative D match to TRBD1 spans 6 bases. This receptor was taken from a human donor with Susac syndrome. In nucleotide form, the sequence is TGCAGCGCAGGGGACACCGGGGAGCTGTTTTTT. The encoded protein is CSAGDTGELFF.